This is a list of T cell receptor beta chains from one sample in a study of T cell changes during pregnancy in multiple sclerosis. Only in-frame clones appear in the TCRdb table, and some are missing; sequencing was by immunoSEQ multiplex PCR. The sample includes about 20,000 clones, 88% seen only once; the top ten take around 20%. The material sequenced was CD8+ T cells from peripheral blood mononuclear cells, taken after pregnancy. Source of these receptors: a female donor in good health, enrolled as a control in a pregnancy study. The CDR3 runs from the conserved cysteine through the conserved F or W. D genes are given only for firm matches. Rows may omit the clone size; those that give it use once, few, many or a size class.

v_gene: TRBV4-3; j_gene: TRBJ1-1; abundance: .; d_gene: .; CDR3aa: CASSQDLETAAEGAFF; CDR3nt: TGCGCCAGCAGCCAAGATTTGGAGACGGCTGCTGAGGGAGCTTTCTTT
v_gene: TRBV15; j_gene: TRBJ2-5; abundance: .; d_gene: TRBD2; CDR3aa: CATSGGGDQETQYF; CDR3nt: TGTGCCACCAGCGGCGGGGGGGATCAAGAGACCCAGTACTTC
v_gene: TRBV6-4; j_gene: TRBJ2-7; abundance: .; d_gene: .; CDR3aa: CASTAGVGGTYEQYF; CDR3nt: TGTGCCAGCACCGCAGGGGTTGGGGGAACCTACGAGCAGTACTTC
v_gene: TRBV5-4; j_gene: TRBJ1-3; abundance: .; d_gene: TRBD1; CDR3aa: CASSQDRGVGNTIYF; CDR3nt: TGTGCCAGCAGTCAGGACAGGGGGGTCGGAAACACCATATATTTT
v_gene: TRBV5-6; j_gene: TRBJ2-3; abundance: .; d_gene: TRBD2; CDR3aa: CASSFAGASTDTQYF; CDR3nt: TGTGCCAGCAGCTTTGCGGGAGCGAGCACAGATACGCAGTATTTT
v_gene: TRBV6-1; j_gene: TRBJ1-2; abundance: few; d_gene: .; CDR3aa: CASSVNVAGVWDGYTF; CDR3nt: TGTGCCAGCAGTGTTAACGTGGCGGGGGTGTGGGATGGCTACACCTTC
v_gene: TRBV5-6; j_gene: TRBJ2-1; abundance: .; d_gene: TRBD2; CDR3aa: CASSLSAGNEQFF; CDR3nt: TGTGCCAGCAGCTTGTCAGCGGGGAATGAGCAGTTCTTC
v_gene: TRBV11-3; j_gene: TRBJ2-1; abundance: once; d_gene: .; CDR3aa: CASSFDYTDEQFF; CDR3nt: TGTGCCAGCAGCTTTGACTACACCGATGAGCAGTTCTTC
v_gene: TRBV13; j_gene: TRBJ2-7; abundance: medium-sized; d_gene: TRBD2; CDR3aa: CASSTRAGTSYEQYF; CDR3nt: TGTGCCAGCAGCACGCGAGCCGGGACTAGCTACGAGCAGTACTTC
v_gene: TRBV5-6; j_gene: TRBJ1-5; abundance: .; d_gene: TRBD1; CDR3aa: CASSPGTGQPQHF; CDR3nt: TGTGCCAGCAGCCCAGGGACAGGTCAGCCCCAGCATTTT
v_gene: TRBV6-6; j_gene: TRBJ2-1; abundance: .; d_gene: TRBD2; CDR3aa: CASSLAGGWYNEQFF; CDR3nt: TGTGCCAGCAGTTTAGCGGGAGGGTGGTACAATGAGCAGTTCTTC
v_gene: TRBV19; j_gene: TRBJ1-5; abundance: once; d_gene: .; CDR3aa: CASSTQDSNNQPQHF; CDR3nt: TGTGCCAGTAGTACCCAGGACAGTAACAATCAGCCCCAGCATTTT
v_gene: TRBV6-1; j_gene: TRBJ1-5; abundance: .; d_gene: .; CDR3aa: CASSHRDLSNQPQHF; CDR3nt: TGTGCCAGCAGTCACCGGGACTTAAGCAATCAGCCCCAGCATTTT
v_gene: TRBV7-2; j_gene: TRBJ1-1; abundance: .; d_gene: TRBD1; CDR3aa: CASSNQGAVIAFF; CDR3nt: TGTGCCAGCAGCAATCAGGGGGCCGTAATAGCTTTCTTT
v_gene: TRBV27; j_gene: TRBJ2-5; abundance: .; d_gene: TRBD2; CDR3aa: CASSQLAGGPGETQYF; CDR3nt: TGTGCCAGCAGTCAACTAGCGGGAGGGCCCGGAGAGACCCAGTACTTC
v_gene: TRBV2; j_gene: TRBJ1-4; abundance: .; d_gene: .; CDR3aa: CATRGQGGEKLFF; CDR3nt: TGTGCCACCAGGGGCCAGGGCGGTGAAAAACTGTTTTTT
v_gene: TRBV19; j_gene: TRBJ2-1; abundance: .; d_gene: .; CDR3aa: CAGGGGGPDNEQFF; CDR3nt: TGTGCCGGAGGGGGCGGGGGGCCGGACAATGAGCAGTTCTTC
v_gene: TRBV25-1; j_gene: TRBJ2-1; abundance: .; d_gene: .; CDR3aa: CASSEAGVKMDEQFF; CDR3nt: TGTGCCAGCAGTGAGGCCGGGGTCAAAATGGATGAGCAGTTCTTC
v_gene: TRBV6-4; j_gene: TRBJ1-5; abundance: once; d_gene: TRBD1; CDR3aa: CASGEEKYRGGYSNQPQHF; CDR3nt: TGTGCCAGCGGAGAGGAGAAGTACAGGGGGGGATATAGCAATCAGCCCCAGCATTTT
v_gene: TRBV2; j_gene: TRBJ2-4; abundance: .; d_gene: .; CDR3aa: CASSDWPVAKNIQYF; CDR3nt: TGTGCCAGCAGTGACTGGCCCGTGGCCAAAAACATTCAGTACTTC
v_gene: TRBV2; j_gene: TRBJ1-4; abundance: .; d_gene: .; CDR3aa: CARSLGGNEKLFF; CDR3nt: TGTGCCAGATCCCTTGGGGGGAATGAAAAACTGTTTTTT
v_gene: TRBV7-6; j_gene: TRBJ1-1; abundance: .; d_gene: .; CDR3aa: CASSGTNTEAFF; CDR3nt: TGTGCCAGCAGCGGGACAAACACTGAAGCTTTCTTT
v_gene: TRBV27; j_gene: TRBJ1-3; abundance: .; d_gene: .; CDR3aa: CASSLSAASGNTIYF; CDR3nt: TGTGCCAGCAGTTTATCAGCGGCATCCGGAAACACCATATATTTT
v_gene: TRBV7-9; j_gene: TRBJ1-6; abundance: .; d_gene: TRBD1; CDR3aa: CASSPLGAGTDNSPLHF; CDR3nt: TGTGCCAGCAGCCCTCTTGGGGCCGGGACAGATAATTCACCCCTCCACTTT
v_gene: TRBV30; j_gene: TRBJ2-7; abundance: once; d_gene: TRBD2; CDR3aa: CAWSVASGSEQYF; CDR3nt: TGTGCCTGGAGTGTTGCTAGCGGAAGCGAGCAGTACTTC
v_gene: TRBV7-8; j_gene: TRBJ1-2; abundance: few; d_gene: TRBD1; CDR3aa: CASSPGTAYGYTF; CDR3nt: TGTGCCAGCAGCCCAGGGACAGCCTATGGCTACACCTTC
v_gene: TRBV9; j_gene: TRBJ2-3; abundance: .; d_gene: .; CDR3aa: CASSPIPPGLVTQYF; CDR3nt: TGTGCCAGCAGCCCGATCCCCCCCGGGTTGGTTACGCAGTATTTT